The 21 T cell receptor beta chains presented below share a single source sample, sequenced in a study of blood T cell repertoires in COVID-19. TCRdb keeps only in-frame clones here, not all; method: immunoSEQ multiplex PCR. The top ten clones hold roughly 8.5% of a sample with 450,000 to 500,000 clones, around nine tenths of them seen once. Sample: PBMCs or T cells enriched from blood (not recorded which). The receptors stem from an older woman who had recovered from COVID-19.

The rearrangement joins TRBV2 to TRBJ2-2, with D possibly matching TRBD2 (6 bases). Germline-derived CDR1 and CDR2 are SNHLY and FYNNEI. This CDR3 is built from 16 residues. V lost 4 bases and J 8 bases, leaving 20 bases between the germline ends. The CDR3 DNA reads TGTGCCAGCAGTGGGACATGGAGGGCTACAGATGGGGAGCTGTTTTTT. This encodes CASSGTWRATDGELFF.

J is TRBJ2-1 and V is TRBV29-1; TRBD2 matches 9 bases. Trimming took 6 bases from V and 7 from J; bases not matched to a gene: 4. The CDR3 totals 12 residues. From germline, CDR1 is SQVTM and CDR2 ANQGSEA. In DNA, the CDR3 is TGCAGCGTGGCGGGGGGGGCAAATGAGCAGTTCTTC. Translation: CSVAGGANEQFF.

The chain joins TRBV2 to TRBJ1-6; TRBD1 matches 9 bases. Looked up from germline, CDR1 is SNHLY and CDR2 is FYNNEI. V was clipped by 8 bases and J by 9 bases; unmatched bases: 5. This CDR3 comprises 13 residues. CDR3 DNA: TGTGCCAGCGAGGACAGGGGTGTTTCACCCCTCCACTTT. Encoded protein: CASEDRGVSPLHF.

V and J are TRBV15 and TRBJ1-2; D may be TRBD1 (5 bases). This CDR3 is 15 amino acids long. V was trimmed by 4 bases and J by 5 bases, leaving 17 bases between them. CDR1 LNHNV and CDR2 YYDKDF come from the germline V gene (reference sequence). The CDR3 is CATSMLPGGGYGYTF. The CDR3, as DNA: TGTGCCACCAGCATGCTCCCGGGGGGGGGATATGGCTACACCTTC.

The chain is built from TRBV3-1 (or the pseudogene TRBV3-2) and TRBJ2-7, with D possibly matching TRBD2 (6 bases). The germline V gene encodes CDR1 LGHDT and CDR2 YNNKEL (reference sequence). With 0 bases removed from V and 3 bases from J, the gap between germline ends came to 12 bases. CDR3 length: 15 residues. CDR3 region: CASSQEDYPYYEQYF. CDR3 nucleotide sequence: TGTGCCAGCAGCCAAGAGGACTACCCTTACTACGAGCAGTACTTC.

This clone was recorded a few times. The CDR3 is CASTSTGAYSNQPQHF. DNA of the CDR3: TGTGCCAGTACCTCGACAGGAGCTTATAGCAATCAGCCCCAGCATTTT. This chain joins TRBV19 and TRBJ1-5; a weak D match, TRBD1 (6 bases). Trimming shortened V by 7 bases and J by 0 bases, and 16 bases separated the two germline ends. Germline CDR1 and CDR2: LNHDA and SQIVND (reference sequence). The CDR3 length is 16 residues.

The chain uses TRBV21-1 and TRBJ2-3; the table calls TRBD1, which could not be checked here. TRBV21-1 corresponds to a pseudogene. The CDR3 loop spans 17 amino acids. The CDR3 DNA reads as TGTGCCAGCAGCAAAGAGAGGGGGAGAGGAGGCACAGATACGCAGTATTTT. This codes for CASSKERGRGGTDTQYF.

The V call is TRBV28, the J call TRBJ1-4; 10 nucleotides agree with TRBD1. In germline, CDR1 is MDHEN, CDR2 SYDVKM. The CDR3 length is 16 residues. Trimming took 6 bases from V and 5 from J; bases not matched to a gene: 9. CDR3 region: CASSLLPGQGNEKLFF. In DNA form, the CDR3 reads TGTGCCAGCAGCCTTCTCCCGGGACAGGGGAATGAAAAACTGTTTTTT.

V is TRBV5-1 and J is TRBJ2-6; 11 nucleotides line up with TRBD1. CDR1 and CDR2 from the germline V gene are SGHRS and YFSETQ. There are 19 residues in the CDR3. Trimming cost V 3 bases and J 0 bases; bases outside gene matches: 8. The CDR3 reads CASSWAGTGGPSGANVLTF. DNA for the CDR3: TGCGCCAGCAGCTGGGCCGGGACAGGGGGTCCCTCTGGGGCCAACGTCCTGACTTTC.

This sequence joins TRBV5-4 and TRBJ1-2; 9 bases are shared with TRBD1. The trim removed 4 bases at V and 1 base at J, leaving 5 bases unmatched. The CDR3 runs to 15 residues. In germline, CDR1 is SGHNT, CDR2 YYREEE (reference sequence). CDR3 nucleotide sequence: TGTGCCAGCAGCATACAGGGGGCAAGTAACTATGGCTACACCTTC. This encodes CASSIQGASNYGYTF.

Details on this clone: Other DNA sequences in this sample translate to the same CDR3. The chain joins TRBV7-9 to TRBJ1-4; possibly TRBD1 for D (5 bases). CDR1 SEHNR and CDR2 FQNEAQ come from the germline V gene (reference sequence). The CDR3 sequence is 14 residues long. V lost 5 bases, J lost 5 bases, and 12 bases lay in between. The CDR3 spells CASSPGTGNEKLFF. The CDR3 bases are TGTGCCAGCAGCCCAGGGACTGGGAATGAAAAACTGTTTTTT.

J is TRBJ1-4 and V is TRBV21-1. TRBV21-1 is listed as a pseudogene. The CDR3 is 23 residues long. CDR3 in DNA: TGTGCCAGCAGCAAACGGTCGACGAAGAACCGAGTAAACGGAGGGGCAACTAATGAAAAACTGTTTTTT. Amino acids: CASSKRSTKNRVNGGATNEKLFF.

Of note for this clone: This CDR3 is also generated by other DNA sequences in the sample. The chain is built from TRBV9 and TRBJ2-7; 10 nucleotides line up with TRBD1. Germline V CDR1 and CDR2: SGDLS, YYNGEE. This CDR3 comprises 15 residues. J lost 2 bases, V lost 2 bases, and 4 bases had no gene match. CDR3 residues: CASSVSGTGAYEQYF. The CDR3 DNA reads TGTGCCAGCAGCGTCTCCGGGACAGGGGCCTACGAGCAGTACTTC.

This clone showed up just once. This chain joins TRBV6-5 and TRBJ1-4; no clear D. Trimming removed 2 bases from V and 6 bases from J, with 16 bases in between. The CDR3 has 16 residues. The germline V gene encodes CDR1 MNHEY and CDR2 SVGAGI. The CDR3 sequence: CASSYLSRLKDEKLFF. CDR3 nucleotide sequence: TGTGCCAGCAGTTACCTAAGCAGGCTCAAAGATGAAAAACTGTTTTTT.

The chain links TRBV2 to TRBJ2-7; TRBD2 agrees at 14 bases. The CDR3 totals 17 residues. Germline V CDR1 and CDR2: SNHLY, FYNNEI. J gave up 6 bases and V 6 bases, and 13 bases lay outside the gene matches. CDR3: CASSALRLAGGTSEQYF. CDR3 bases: TGTGCCAGCAGCGCACTTCGACTAGCGGGGGGGACCTCCGAGCAGTACTTC. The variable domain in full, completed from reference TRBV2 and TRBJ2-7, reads EPEVTQTPSHQVTQMGQEVILRCVPISNHLYFYWYRQILGQKVEFLVSFYNNEISEKSEIFDDQFSVERPDGSNFTLKIRSTKLEDSAMYFCASSALRLAGGTSEQYFGPGTRLTVT.

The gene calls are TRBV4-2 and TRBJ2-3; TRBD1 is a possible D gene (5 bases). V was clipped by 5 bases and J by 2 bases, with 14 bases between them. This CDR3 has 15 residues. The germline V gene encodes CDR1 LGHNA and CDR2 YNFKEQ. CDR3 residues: CASSSQESHTDTQYF. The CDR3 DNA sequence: TGTGCCAGCAGCTCACAGGAATCCCACACAGATACGCAGTATTTT.

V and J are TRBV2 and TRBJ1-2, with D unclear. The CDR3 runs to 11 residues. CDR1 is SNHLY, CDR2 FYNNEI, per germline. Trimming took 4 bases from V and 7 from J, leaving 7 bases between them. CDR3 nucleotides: TGTGCCAGCAGTGGCTACAGTGGCTACACCTTC. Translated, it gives CASSGYSGYTF.

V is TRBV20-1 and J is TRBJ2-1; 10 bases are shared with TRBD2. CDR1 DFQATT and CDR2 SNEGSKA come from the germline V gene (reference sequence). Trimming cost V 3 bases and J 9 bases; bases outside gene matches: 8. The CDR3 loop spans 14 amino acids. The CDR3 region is CSASKPGLAFEQFF. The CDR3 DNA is TGCAGTGCTAGTAAACCGGGACTAGCGTTTGAGCAGTTCTTC.

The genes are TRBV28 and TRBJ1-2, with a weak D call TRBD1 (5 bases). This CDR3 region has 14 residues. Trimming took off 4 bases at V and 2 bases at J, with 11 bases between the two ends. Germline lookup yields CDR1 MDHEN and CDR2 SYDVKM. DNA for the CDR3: TGTGCCAGCAGTTGGAGGGGATCCAACTATGGCTACACCTTC. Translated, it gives CASSWRGSNYGYTF.

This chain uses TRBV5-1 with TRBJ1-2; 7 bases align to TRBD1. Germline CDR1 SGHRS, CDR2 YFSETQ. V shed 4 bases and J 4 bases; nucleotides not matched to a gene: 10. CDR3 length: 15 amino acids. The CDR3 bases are TGCGCCAGCAGCCCCTCCAGGGGGACGGGCTATGGCTACACCTTC. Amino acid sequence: CASSPSRGTGYGYTF.

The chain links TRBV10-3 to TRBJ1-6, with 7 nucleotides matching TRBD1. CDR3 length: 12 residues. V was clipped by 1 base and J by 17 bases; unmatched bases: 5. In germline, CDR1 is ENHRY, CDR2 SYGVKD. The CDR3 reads CAISELSGTVHF. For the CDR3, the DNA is TGTGCCATCAGTGAGTTATCCGGGACAGTCCACTTT.